This TCR beta chain was observed in a study of regulatory T cells in long-lasting Graves disease. Building of the TCR beta libraries involved iRepertoire HTBI primers and Arm-PCR of CDR3 regions. Via MiXCR, TCRdb re-called the multiplex PCR reads, giving one row per CDR3 protein. Altogether around 450,000 distinct CDR3 sequences are present, around 15% being singletons, with the ten largest covering roughly an eighth. This CDR3 is built from 14 residues. V was cut by 2 bases and J by 2 bases, with 8 bases left in between. The germline V gene has CDR1 MNHEY and CDR2 SVGAGI. This clonotype has just a few counts. Sample time point: newly diagnosed GD, antithyroid drugs for less than 3 months. TCR sequences were obtained from RNA taken from PBMCs. The same data also contributed to another study, on T cells in Graves' hyperthyroidism and ophthalmopathy.

The source is a man in his forties or fifties with Graves disease. Sequenced here: peripheral blood mononuclear cells (PBMCs), sampled at new diagnosis, from a patient treated with antithyroid drugs. The chain employs TRBV6-5 and TRBJ2-3; maybe TRBD1 (5 bases). The CDR3: CASSYDSYTDTQYF. The CDR3 DNA is TGTGCCAGCAGTTACGACAGTTACACAGATACGCAGTATTTT.